This TCR beta chain was sequenced for a study of blood T cell repertoires in COVID-19. Measured with immunoSEQ multiplex PCR; TCRdb has only the in-frame clones, and not every one. Of under 140,000 clones listed, approximately 90% are singletons. CDR3 size: 15 residues. Per the germline V gene, CDR1 is KGHDR and CDR2 is SFDVKD. Unmatched junction bases numbered 4, after V lost 3 bases and J lost 5 bases. The sequenced material came from peripheral blood. The chain has TRBV24-1 and TRBJ2-3; TRBD1 aligns across 10 bases. This sequence originates from a human donor in a cohort sampled during active COVID-19. The CDR3 DNA follows: TGTGCCACCAGTGATCCGGGACAGGGGATAGATACGCAGTATTTT. Amino acids: CATSDPGQGIDTQYF.